Included here is one T cell receptor (beta chain) sequence, with context. The data derive from a study of blood T cell repertoires in COVID-19. Turning to the study itself: The analysed material was cDNA or gDNA that came from T cells, B-cell-depleted T cells, or PBMCs.

The protocol was immunoSEQ multiplex PCR, while the TCRdb copy is restricted to in-frame clones and leaves out a portion. The data show tens of thousands of clones, about 87% seen once. V lost 0 bases, J lost 7 bases, and 16 bases lay in between. CDR3 length: 15 residues. The germline CDR1 and CDR2 sequences are MGHRA and YSYEKL. The sample comprised peripheral blood. V and J are TRBV4-1 and TRBJ2-7, with no clear D. The clonotype was recovered from a human donor with active COVID-19. The donor label of this sample is uncertain. The CDR3 sequence: CASSQDTTSPGEQYF. CDR3 DNA sequence: TGCGCCAGCAGCCAAGATACGACTTCCCCCGGGGAGCAGTACTTC.